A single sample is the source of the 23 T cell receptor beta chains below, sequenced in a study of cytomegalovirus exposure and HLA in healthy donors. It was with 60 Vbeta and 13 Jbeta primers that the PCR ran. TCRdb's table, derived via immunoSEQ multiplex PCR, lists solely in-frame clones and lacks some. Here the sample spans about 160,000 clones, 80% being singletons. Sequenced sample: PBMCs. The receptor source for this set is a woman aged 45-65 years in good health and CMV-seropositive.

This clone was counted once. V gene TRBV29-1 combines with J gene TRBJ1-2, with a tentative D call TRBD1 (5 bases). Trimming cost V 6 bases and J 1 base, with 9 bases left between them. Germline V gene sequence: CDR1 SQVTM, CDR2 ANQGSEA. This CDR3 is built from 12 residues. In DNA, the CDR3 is TGCAGCGTGGGGGGGGATAACTATGGCTACACCTTC. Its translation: CSVGGDNYGYTF. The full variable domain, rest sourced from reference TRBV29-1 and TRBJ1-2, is SAVISQKPSRDICQRGTSLTIQCQVDSQVTMMFWYRQQPGQSLTLIATANQGSEATYESGFVIDKFPISRPNLTFSTLTVSNMSPEDSSIYLCSVGGDNYGYTFGSGTRLTVV.

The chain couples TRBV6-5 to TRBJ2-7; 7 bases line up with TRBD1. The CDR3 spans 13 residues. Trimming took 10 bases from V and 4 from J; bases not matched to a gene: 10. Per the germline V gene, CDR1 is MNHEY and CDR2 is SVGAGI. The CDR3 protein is CAIQKQGRYEQYF. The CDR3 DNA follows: TGTGCCATTCAGAAACAGGGGCGATACGAGCAGTACTTC.

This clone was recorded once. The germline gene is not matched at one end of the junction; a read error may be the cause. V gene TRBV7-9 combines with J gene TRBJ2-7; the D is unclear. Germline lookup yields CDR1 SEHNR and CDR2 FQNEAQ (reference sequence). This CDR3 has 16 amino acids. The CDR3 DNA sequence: TGTTCCAGCAGCCCCCCCTTTCGCAGGCCAACCTACGAGCAGTACTTC. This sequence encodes CSSSPPFRRPTYEQYF.

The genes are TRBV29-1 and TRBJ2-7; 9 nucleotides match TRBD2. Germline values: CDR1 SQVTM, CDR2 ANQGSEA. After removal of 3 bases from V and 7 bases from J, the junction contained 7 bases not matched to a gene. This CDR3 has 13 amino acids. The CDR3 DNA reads TGCAGCGTTGACTCGGGACTAGCTGGTGAGCAGTACTTC. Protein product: CSVDSGLAGEQYF.

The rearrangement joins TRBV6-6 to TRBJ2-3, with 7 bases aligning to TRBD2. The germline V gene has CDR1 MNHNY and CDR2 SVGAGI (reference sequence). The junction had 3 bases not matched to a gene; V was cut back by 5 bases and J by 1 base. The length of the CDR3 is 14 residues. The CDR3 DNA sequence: TGTGCCAGCAGTGGGACTACCCGCACAGATACGCAGTATTTT. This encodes CASSGTTRTDTQYF.

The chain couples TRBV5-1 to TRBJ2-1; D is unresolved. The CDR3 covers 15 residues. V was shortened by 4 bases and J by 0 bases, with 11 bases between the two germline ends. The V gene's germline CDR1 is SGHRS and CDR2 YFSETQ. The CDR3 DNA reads TGCGCCAGCAGCACGGCCGGCGGCTCCTACAATGAGCAGTTCTTC. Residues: CASSTAGGSYNEQFF.

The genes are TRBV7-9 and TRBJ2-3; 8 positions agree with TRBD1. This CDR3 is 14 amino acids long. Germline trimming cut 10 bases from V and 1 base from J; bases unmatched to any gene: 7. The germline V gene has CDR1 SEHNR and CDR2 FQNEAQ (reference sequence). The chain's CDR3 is CATAGTGRTDTQYF. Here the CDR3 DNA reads TGTGCCACTGCCGGGACAGGCCGCACAGATACGCAGTATTTT.

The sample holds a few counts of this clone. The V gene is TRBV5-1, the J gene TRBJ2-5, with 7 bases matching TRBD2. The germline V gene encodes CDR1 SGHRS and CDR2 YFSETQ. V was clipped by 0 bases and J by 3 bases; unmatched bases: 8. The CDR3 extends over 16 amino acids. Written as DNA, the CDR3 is TGCGCCAGCAGCTTGGCGACTAGCCCAAAAGAAGAGACCCAGTACTTC. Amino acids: CASSLATSPKEETQYF.

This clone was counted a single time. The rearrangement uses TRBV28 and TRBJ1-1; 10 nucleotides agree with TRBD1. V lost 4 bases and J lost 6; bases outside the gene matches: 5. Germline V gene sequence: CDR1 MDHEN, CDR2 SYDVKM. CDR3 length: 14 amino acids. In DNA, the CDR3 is TGTGCCAGCAGTTCCGGGACAGGGGACTCTGAAGCTTTCTTT. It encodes CASSSGTGDSEAFF.

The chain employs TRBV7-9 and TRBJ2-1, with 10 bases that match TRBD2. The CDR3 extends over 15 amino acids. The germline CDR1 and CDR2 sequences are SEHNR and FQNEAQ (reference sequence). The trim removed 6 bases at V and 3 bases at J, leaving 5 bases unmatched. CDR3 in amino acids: CASSQSGRVYNEQFF. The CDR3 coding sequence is TGTGCCAGCAGTCAGAGCGGGAGGGTCTACAATGAGCAGTTCTTC.

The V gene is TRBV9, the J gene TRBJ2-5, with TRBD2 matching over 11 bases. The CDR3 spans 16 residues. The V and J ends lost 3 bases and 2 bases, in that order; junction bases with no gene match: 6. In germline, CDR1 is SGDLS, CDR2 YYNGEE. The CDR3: CASSAPTSGEQETQYF. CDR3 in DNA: TGTGCCAGCAGCGCCCCGACTAGCGGGGAACAAGAGACCCAGTACTTC.

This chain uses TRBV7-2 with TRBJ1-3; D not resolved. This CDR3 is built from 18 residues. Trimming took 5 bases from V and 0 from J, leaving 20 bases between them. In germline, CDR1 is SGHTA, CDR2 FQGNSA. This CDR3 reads CASSTVSPARFSGNTIYF. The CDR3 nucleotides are TGTGCCAGCAGCACAGTTTCGCCCGCGCGCTTCTCTGGAAACACCATATATTTT.

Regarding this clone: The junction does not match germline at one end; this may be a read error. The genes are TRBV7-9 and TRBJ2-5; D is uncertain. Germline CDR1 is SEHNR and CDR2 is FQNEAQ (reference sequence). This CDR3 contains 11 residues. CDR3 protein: CSSSLQETQYF. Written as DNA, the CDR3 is TGTTCCAGCAGCCTTCAAGAGACCCAGTACTTC. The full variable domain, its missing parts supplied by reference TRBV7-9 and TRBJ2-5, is DTGVSQNPRHKITKRGQNVTFRCDPISEHNRLYWYRQTLGQGPEFLTYFQNEAQLEKSRLLSDRFSAERPKGSFSTLEIQRTEQGDSAMYLCSSSLQETQYFGPGTRLLVL.

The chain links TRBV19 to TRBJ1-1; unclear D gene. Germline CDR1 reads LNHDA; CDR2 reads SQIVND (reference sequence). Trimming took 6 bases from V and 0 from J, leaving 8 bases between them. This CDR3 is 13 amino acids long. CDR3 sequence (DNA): TGTGCCAGTAGATTCGCAGTGAACACTGAAGCTTTCTTT. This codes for CASRFAVNTEAFF.

The CDR3 spells CASSPTVNEKLFF. CDR3 nucleotides: TGTGCCAGCAGCCCGACAGTTAATGAAAAACTGTTTTTT. This chain connects TRBV6-1 to TRBJ1-4, with a tentative D call TRBD1 (5 bases). The CDR3 sequence is 13 residues long. The germline V gene has CDR1 MNHNS and CDR2 SASEGT. Trimming removed 6 bases from V and 4 bases from J, with 9 bases in between.

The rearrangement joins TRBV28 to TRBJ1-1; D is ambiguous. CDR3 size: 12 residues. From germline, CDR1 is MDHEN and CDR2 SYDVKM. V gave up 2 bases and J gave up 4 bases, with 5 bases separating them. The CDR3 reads CASSLPFTEAFF. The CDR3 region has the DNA TGTGCCAGCAGTTTACCCTTCACTGAAGCTTTCTTT.

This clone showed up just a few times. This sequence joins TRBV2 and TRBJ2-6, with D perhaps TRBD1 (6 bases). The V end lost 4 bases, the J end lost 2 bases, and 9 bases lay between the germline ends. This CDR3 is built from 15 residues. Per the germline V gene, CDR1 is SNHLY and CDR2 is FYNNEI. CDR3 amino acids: CASSAEGAGANVLTF. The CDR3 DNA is TGTGCCAGCAGTGCAGAGGGGGCTGGGGCCAACGTCCTGACTTTC.

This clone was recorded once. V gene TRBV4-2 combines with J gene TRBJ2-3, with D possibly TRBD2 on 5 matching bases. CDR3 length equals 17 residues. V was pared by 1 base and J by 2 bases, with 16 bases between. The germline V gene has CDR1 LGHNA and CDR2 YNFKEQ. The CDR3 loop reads CASSQVERAGPTDTQYF. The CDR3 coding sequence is TGTGCCAGCAGCCAAGTTGAGCGTGCGGGTCCCACAGATACGCAGTATTTT.

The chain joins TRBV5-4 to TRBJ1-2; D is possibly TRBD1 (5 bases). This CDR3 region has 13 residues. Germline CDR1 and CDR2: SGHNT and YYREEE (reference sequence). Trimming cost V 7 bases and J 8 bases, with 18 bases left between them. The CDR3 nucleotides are TGTGCCAGCCTTAATCGGGGGGATTCGGGCTACACCTTC. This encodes CASLNRGDSGYTF. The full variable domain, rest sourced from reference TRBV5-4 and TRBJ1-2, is ETGVTQSPTHLIKTRGQQVTLRCSSQSGHNTVSWYQQALGQGPQFIFQYYREEENGRGNFPPRFSGLQFPNYSSELNVNALELDDSALYLCASLNRGDSGYTFGSGTRLTVV.

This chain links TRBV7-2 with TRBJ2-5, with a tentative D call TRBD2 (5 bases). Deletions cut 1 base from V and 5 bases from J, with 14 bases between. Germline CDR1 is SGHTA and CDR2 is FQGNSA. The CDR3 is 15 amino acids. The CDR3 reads CASSLGIVGKETQYF. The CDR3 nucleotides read TGTGCCAGCAGCTTAGGAATTGTCGGGAAGGAGACCCAGTACTTC.

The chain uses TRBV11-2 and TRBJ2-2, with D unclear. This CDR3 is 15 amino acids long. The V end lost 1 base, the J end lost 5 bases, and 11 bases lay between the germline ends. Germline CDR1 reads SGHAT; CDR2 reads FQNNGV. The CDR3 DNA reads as TGTGCCAGCAGCTTAGGGCAAGTGAGGACCGGGGAGCTGTTTTTT. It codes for CASSLGQVRTGELFF.

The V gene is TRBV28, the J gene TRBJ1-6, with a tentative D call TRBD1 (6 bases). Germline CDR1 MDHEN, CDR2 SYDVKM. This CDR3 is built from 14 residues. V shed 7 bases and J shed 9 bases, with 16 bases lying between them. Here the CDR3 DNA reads TGTGCCAGCACCCCGGACAGCGGCGGTTCACCCCTCCACTTT. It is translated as CASTPDSGGSPLHF.

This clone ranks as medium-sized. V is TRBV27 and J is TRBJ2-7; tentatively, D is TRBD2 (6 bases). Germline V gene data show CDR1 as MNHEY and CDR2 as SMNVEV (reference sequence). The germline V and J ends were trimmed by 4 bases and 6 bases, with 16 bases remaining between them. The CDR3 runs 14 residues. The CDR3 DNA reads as TGTGCCAGCAGTTCCGTCTGGAGGGGATCCGAGCAGTACTTC. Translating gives CASSSVWRGSEQYF.